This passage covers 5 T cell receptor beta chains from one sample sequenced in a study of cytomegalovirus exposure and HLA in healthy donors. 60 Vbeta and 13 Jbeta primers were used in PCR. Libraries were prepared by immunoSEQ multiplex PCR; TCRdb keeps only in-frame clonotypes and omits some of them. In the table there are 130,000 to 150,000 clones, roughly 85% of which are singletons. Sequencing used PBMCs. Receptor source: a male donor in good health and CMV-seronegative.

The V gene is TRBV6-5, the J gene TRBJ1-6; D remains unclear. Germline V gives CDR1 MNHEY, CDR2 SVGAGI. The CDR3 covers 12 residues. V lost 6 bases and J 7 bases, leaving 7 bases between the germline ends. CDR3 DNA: TGTGCCAGCAGCCAACTCAATTCACCCCTCCACTTT. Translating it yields CASSQLNSPLHF.

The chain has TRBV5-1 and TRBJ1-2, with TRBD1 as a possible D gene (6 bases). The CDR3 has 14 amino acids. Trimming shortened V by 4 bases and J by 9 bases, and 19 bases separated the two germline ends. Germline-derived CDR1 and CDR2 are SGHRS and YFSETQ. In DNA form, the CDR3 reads TGCGCCAGCAGCCGCTCTTTACAGGGAGAGAGCTACACCTTC. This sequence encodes CASSRSLQGESYTF.

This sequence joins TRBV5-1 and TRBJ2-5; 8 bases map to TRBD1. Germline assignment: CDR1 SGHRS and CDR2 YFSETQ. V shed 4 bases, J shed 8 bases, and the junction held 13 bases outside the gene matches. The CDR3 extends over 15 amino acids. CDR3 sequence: CASSQGQGRTDTQYF. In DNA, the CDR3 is TGCGCCAGCAGCCAAGGACAGGGCCGGACTGATACCCAGTACTTC.

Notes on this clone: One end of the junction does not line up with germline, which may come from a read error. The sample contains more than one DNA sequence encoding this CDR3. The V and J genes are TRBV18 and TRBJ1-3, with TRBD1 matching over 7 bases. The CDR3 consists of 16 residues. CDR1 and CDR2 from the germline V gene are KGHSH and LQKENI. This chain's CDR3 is CASSPATGVSGNTIYF. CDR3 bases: TGTGCCAGCTCACCGGCCACAGGGGTTTCTGGGAACACCATATATTTT.

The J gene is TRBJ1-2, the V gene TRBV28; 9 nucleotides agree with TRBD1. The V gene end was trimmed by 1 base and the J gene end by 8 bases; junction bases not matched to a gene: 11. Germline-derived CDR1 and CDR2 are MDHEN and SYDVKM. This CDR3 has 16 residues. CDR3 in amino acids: CASSLYTSTGGVGYTF. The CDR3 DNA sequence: TGTGCCAGCAGTTTATATACCTCGACAGGGGGTGTAGGCTACACCTTC.